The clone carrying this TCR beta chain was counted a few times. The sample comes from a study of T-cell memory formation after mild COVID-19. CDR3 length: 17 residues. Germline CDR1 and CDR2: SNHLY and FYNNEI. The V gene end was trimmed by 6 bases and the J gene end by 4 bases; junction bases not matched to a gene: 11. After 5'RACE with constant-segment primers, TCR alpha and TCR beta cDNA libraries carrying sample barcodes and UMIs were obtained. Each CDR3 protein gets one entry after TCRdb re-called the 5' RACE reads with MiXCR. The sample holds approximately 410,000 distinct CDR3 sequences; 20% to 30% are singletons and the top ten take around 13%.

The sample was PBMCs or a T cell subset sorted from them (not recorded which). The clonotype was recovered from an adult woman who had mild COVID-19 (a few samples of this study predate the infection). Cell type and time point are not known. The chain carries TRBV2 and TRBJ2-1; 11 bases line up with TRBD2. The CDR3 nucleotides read TGTGCCAGCAGCCCACGGGGGACTAGCGGAATGTACAATGAGCAGTTCTTC. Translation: CASSPRGTSGMYNEQFF.